This T cell receptor (beta chain) was obtained from a study of tumor-infiltrating lymphocytes in glioblastoma multiforme. Overall study results and limits: Functional subtype sorting of these T cells was not performed.

The ends were cut back, 11 bases at V and 4 bases at J, with 18 bases in the middle. Germline V lookup: CDR1 SNHLY, CDR2 FYNNEI. This CDR3 contains 13 residues. Three nested ARM-PCR rounds with V-beta and C-beta primers built TCRB libraries. TCRdb processed the multiplex PCR reads anew with MiXCR; each CDR3 protein has one entry. The sample includes approximately 30,000 distinct CDR3 sequences, under 70% of them seen just once. This clonotype occurred a few times. The antigen is not known. This chain joins TRBV2 and TRBJ2-7; D perhaps matches TRBD1 (5 bases). The sequence came from a male donor with glioblastoma. Sequencing was performed on brain tumor tissue. This CDR3 is CASKGITEYEQYF. CDR3 nucleotide sequence: TGTGCCTCAAAGGGGATAACCGAATACGAGCAGTACTTC.